This T cell receptor (beta chain) was retrieved from a study of shared clonotypes between healthy human individuals. Study context: Used for every donor were three CD4 naive, three CD4 memory, two CD8 naive and one CD8 memory plate.

Study findings and constraints: Sequencing depth was predicted to influence how clonotypes are shared among donors.

With regard to this clone: Antigen unknown.

Here immunoSEQ multiplex PCR was the method, and the copy in TCRdb shows in-frame clones only, minus some. The data show about 590,000 clones, around 95% seen once. V was pared by 0 bases and J by 5 bases, with 4 bases of the junction left unmatched. CDR1 and CDR2 from the germline V gene are GTSNPN and SVGIG (reference sequence). This CDR3 is 13 amino acids long. CD45RO-negative cells were positively selected for CCR7, leaving out terminally differentiated effector memory CD45RA+ cells. Sequenced material: naive CD8+ T cells sorted from blood. The origin of this receptor is a woman in her 30s in good health. This chain links TRBV30 with TRBJ2-7, with 7 bases identical to TRBD2. CDR3 nucleotide sequence: TGTGCCTGGAGTGTCGGACTAGTCGACGAGCAGTACTTC. Translated: CAWSVGLVDEQYF.